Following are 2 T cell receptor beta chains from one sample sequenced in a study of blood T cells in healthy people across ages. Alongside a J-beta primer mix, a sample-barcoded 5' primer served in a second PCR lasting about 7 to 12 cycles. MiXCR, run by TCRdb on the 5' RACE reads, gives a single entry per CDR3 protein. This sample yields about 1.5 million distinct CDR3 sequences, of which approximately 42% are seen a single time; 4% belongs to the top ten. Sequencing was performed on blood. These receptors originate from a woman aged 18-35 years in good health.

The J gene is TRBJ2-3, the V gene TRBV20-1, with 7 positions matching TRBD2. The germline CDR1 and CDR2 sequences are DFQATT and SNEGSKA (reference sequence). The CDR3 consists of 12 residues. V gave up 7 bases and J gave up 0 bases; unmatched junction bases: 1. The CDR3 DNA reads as TGCAGTGGGGGGGGTAGCACAGATACGCAGTATTTT. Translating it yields CSGGGSTDTQYF.

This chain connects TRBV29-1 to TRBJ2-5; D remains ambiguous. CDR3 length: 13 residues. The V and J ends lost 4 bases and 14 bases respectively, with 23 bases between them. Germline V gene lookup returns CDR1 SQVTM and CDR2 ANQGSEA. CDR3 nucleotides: TGCAGCGTTGGTCGCCGGGTCCAAGAGACCTATTACTTC. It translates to CSVGRRVQETYYF.